This T cell receptor beta chain appears in the sequencing data of a study of cytomegalovirus exposure and HLA in healthy donors (dated by TCRdb to the late 2010s). In terms of the full investigation: An earlier analysis of approximately 590 of the donors reported 250 to 300 Gb of sequence data and 100 million to 140 million unique TCR beta sequences from 150 million to 200 million T cells. About 320 gigabases of sequencing data and 80 million or so unique TCR sequences were included in an early release covering several hundred HLA-typed donors. Of the 300 to 500 genotyped donors, 75% to 85% were placed in the genetic ancestry cluster associated with self-reported Caucasian donors. The aim of the study was to test whether cataloging public T cell receptors could identify signatures of past pathogen exposure. The T cell repertoires of 670 or so subjects were profiled by immunosequencing and related to cytomegalovirus serostatus. A separate validation cohort of 90 to 150 different subjects was used in addition to the roughly 700-subject first cohort. To predict cytomegalovirus infection status, the study combined high-throughput TCR immunosequencing, statistical association of individual TCRs with disease status, and machine learning. To study patterns of TCR occurrence, a later analysis re-analyzed previously published TCR beta repertoires from around 700 donors and added high-resolution HLA genotyping. Rather than drawing on any new phenotypic data, the later analysis identified candidate immune exposures from TCR beta sequences and the way those sequences occurred across donors. To decide whether each TCR beta V gene segment behaved as functional or pseudogenic, an earlier analysis of some 600 of the donors relied on high-throughput TCR beta sequencing. Donor age, sex, ethnicity and CMV serostatus were collected together with the repertoire data. A later genetic analysis took genome-wide SNP genotypes for about three fifths of the roughly 700 donors and used that subset as a discovery cohort. All discovery cohort repertoires had been generated using a single sequencing platform. HLA typing covered class I and class II loci at four-digit resolution. The number of donors typed differed by locus, with about 629-630 for A, B, C, DRB1 and DQB1, approximately 500 for DQA1, some 570 for DPA1, and roughly 450 for DPB1. Five DR-DQ haplotypes were handled as single units for association and clustering because linkage in the cohort was strong. Across some 400 genotyped donors of the cohort, an average of about 250,000 unique TCR beta nucleotide sequences per donor were sequenced, and roughly 17% of those sequences were non-productive. Points the paper makes about the study in general: Several of the top co-occurrence clusters appeared to be linked to parvovirus B19, influenza, CMV and Epstein-Barr virus, according to a later analysis. In a later analysis, some 17,000 TCR beta sequences were associated with specific HLA alleles at a false discovery rate of 0.05. Across donors, most TCR sequences were observed very rarely, whereas some public TCRs were present in many individuals. When HLA alleles, especially DR and DQ, strongly co-occurred, attributing TCR associations to individual alleles was difficult. A later analysis found that most CMV-associated TCR beta chains appeared HLA-restricted, with HLA associations seemingly driven largely by CMV exposure. Correlated functional status among segregating V segments might be attributable to linkage disequilibrium, but an unknown experimental factor could not be ruled out. A cluster of highly shared sequence variants was judged likely to be a technical artifact of the sequencing pipeline. According to a later analysis, TCR association rates differed among HLA loci, with DRB1 alleles showing the most associated TCRs and HLA-C alleles showing the fewest. Because counts were too low, about 17 rarely observed V segments, including chromosome 9 orphons, were excluded from the earlier analysis of several hundred of the donors. HLA typing was unavailable for some donors at each locus, so association tests used only the typed subset. Sequencing depth was assumed to be roughly uniform across donors in the presence/absence analyses, though that assumption may not hold. In an earlier analysis of roughly 560 of the donors, most TCR beta V segments were observed in productive rearrangements about 87% or about 30% of the time, broadly matching IMGT annotations. The 87-base-pair reads could not distinguish some IMGT-functional V segments, including TRBV6-2 and TRBV6-3, so those segments were excluded. An association between a missense DCLRE1C variant and V-gene and J-gene trimming of TCR beta chains was found in a later genetic analysis and replicated in an independent cohort. According to a later genetic analysis, donors in an Asian-associated ancestry cluster had fewer N-insertions in productive TCRs than the roughly 670-donor mean. The study listed 150 to 200 TCR beta chains as associated with cytomegalovirus. The classifier was reported to diagnose cytomegalovirus status with high specificity and sensitivity in both the original and validation cohorts. The authors suggested that the approach could potentially be extended to other disease states and immunological phenotypes. A further reported finding was that TCR beta sequences accurately predicted the HLA-A and HLA-B alleles for most subjects in the first cohort. Only TCR beta chains were sequenced in this cohort, and the absence of alpha or paired-chain data limited detectable features. In a later analysis, HLA-associated TCR beta chains showed more clonal expansion and lower generation probabilities than non-associated chains that were equally common. In vitro tests confirmed that a few of the cytomegalovirus-associated TCR beta chains recognize cytomegalovirus antigens. The only immune exposure information available for the cohort was CMV serostatus.

In the case of this clone: This receptor's antigen is unknown. The input lacks base qualities; no much larger clone sits a single base away.

The germline V gene (reference sequence) specifies MNHNY as CDR1 and SVGAGI as CDR2. The CDR3 runs 13 amino acids, cysteine and phenylalanine included. Only CDR3 DNA remains: 39 bases, in frame from the first base. The germline ends are 8 bases apart after V is trimmed by 4 bases and J by 1 base. The cohort was made up of under 800 healthy bone marrow donors. Cohort members were all nominally healthy when sampled, although unrecorded immune exposures were likely present. The donor was CMV seronegative and was included in the group of approximately 350 seronegative cohort members. A peripheral blood sample was provided by each donor, and peripheral blood mononuclear cells were used for TCR beta sequencing. Genomic DNA extraction from the blood cell samples was performed with the Qiagen DNeasy Blood Extraction Kit. Library prep was done by the immunoSEQ multiplex PCR assay. The multiplex PCR relied on a mix of 60 forward primers for TCR Vbeta segments and 13 reverse primers for TCR Jbeta segments. The CDR3 region of rearranged TCR beta genes was amplified from genomic DNA with a multiplex PCR assay. On the Illumina HiSeq System, the amplified TCR beta libraries were sequenced as 87-base-pair reads. The original pipeline was this. A later analysis counted 65 million to 90 million unique TCR beta chains across the 690 or so repertoires, and some 11 million of these chains were shared by at least two donors. Raw reads were error-corrected and collapsed into unique sequences with a nearest-neighbor algorithm that merged closely related sequences to remove PCR and sequencing errors. Alignment of CDR3 sequences to IMGT reference sequences was used to assign V, D and J gene segments. For a sequence to be retained, a match of at least six nucleotides was required to both a V gene segment and a J gene segment. A rearrangement was called productive if the CDR3 had no stop codons and remained in frame with V and J, and every other rearrangement was called non-productive. Following IMGT convention, CDR3 was defined as the stretch from the second conserved V-encoded cysteine up to the conserved J-encoded phenylalanine. Sequences without an unambiguous match to a single V gene segment were excluded from the earlier analysis of almost 600 of the donors. In an earlier analysis of 450 to 700 of the donors, V segments were called functional above 56.7% productive rearrangements and were called segregating when the between-donor standard deviation exceeded 5%. A statistical classification framework was built for diagnosing cytomegalovirus status from the catalog of TCR beta chain sequences. In a later analysis, TCR nucleotide sequences were compared against IMGT/GENE-DB human TR gene sequences so that V and J genes could be assigned. In a later analysis, CDR3 sequences and most-parsimonious VDJ recombination scenarios were assigned using the TCRdist pipeline. In a later analysis, each TCR beta chain was defined by its CDR3 amino acid sequence together with its V-gene family, and reads without a unique V-gene family were excluded. As a way to deal with suspected cross-contamination and a sequencing artifact, a later analysis dropped 592 nucleotide sequences that were highly shared and had low generation probability. In a later analysis, a clonal expansion index for each public chain was calculated from normalized within-repertoire ranks of inferred template counts. In a later analysis, generation probabilities were computed with a VDJ recombination model fitted to out-of-frame rearrangements, and the resulting probabilities were checked against IGoR. In a later analysis, hypergeometric tests were used to score TCR-TCR, TCR-HLA and TCR-CMV co-occurrence, with a repertoire-size bias correction applied to TCR pairs. A later analysis estimated false discovery rates by permuting HLA or CMV assignments 20 times. In a later analysis, co-occurring TCRs were grouped using DBSCAN, with TCRdist sequence similarity added in when clustering inside HLA-allele-positive subsets. Co-occurrence clustering excluded repertoires with fewer than 30,000 or more than 120,000 public chains, plus five with anomalous nucleotide sharing. Not all clones reach the TCRdb copy of this immuneACCESS table, which keeps in-frame sequences only. Checked studies attribute under half of the gap to unresolved V genes and leave the rest unexplained. V and J calls plus clone size are reproduced from that table; the DNA served to infer D and trimming. This sample gives roughly 97,000 clones in total; 78% of them show up just once. The top ten hold approximately 2% of the sample.

This TCR was recovered from a woman aged 40 to 50 in good health and CMV-seronegative. The chain employs TRBV6-6 and TRBJ2-7; matching of 5 bases hints at TRBD1 as the D gene. The material sequenced was PBMCs. The bases are TGTGCCAGCAGTTCGGACACGTCCTACGAGCAGTACTTC. The resulting protein is CASSSDTSYEQYF.